This T cell receptor (beta chain) was captured by sequencing in a study of Graves' ophthalmopathy and Graves' hyperthyroidism. V lost 1 base, J lost 5 bases, and 15 bases lay in between. The CDR3 is 15 residues long. Transcripts of RNA were the source for amplifying TCR beta CDR3 regions. The authors performed first-round RT-PCR with HTBI primers and then a second-round multiplex PCR. Via MiXCR, TCRdb re-called the multiplex PCR reads, giving one row per CDR3 protein. This table holds fewer than 600,000 distinct CDR3 sequences, approximately 15% found once. The authors isolated PBMCs from 10 ml of fresh peripheral blood.

The chain employs TRBV12-3 or TRBV12-4 and TRBJ2-7; perhaps TRBD2 as D (6 bases). The receptor's source is a woman under 40 with Graves' ophthalmopathy. Sequencing was performed on blood. The CDR3 DNA reads TGTGCCAGCAGTTTAGAGGTCGGGGGTCTCGACGAGCAGTACTTC. It is translated as CASSLEVGGLDEQYF.